The rows below give T cell receptor beta chains drawn from one sample of a study of CD8+ T cells in alopecia areata. Profiling relied on immunoSEQ multiplex PCR, and the TCRdb table lists in-frame clones only, not all of them. This repertoire shows 120,000 or so clones, 58% found once; its top ten account for around 30%. Sequences were derived from CD8+ T cells sorted from blood, sampled at week 4, from a patient treated with tofacitinib. These receptors originate from a human donor with alopecia areata. Each CDR3 is given with its conserved first and last residue. The order of the fields is J gene, clone size, D gene, V gene, CDR3 protein, CDR3 DNA. D genes are given only for firm matches. Size is omitted from some rows. Given values are once, few, many or a class for expanded clones.

>TRBJ2-1|.|.|TRBV7-2
CASSAYYNEQFF
TGTGCCAGCAGCGCGTACTACAATGAGCAGTTCTTC
>TRBJ2-1|.|.|TRBV30
CAWSVYPPHEQFF
TGTGCCTGGAGTGTTTACCCCCCTCATGAGCAGTTCTTC
>TRBJ2-1|.|TRBD1|TRBV6-5
CATGQGHEQFF
TGTGCCACTGGACAGGGTCATGAGCAGTTCTTC
>TRBJ2-5|.|.|TRBV7-2
CASCRPGLQETQYF
TGTGCCAGCTGTCGTCCCGGCCTTCAAGAGACCCAGTACTTC
>TRBJ1-4|.|.|TRBV29-1
CSVEDKDQPREKLFF
TGCAGCGTTGAAGACAAAGACCAACCTAGGGAAAAACTGTTTTTT
>TRBJ1-2|.|.|TRBV27
CASSLEGNNYGYTF
TGTGCCAGCAGTTTAGAGGGAAACAACTATGGCTACACCTTC
>TRBJ2-2|.|.|TRBV30
CAQKSNTGELFF
TGTGCCCAAAAGTCAAACACCGGGGAGCTGTTTTTT
>TRBJ2-6|.|.|TRBV29-1
CSVEVRSGANVLTF
TGCAGCGTTGAGGTGCGCTCTGGGGCCAACGTCCTGACTTTC
>TRBJ1-3|.|.|TRBV29-1
CSVDSDENTIYF
TGCAGCGTTGACTCGGACGAAAACACCATATATTTT
>TRBJ2-1|few|TRBD1|TRBV6-6
CASRPGGYYNEQFF
TGTGCCAGCAGACCAGGGGGATACTACAATGAGCAGTTCTTC
>TRBJ1-1|.|.|TRBV27
CASSLLGESTEAFF
TGTGCCAGCAGCCTACTCGGGGAAAGCACTGAAGCTTTCTTT
>TRBJ1-4|.|TRBD1|TRBV15
CATSTGTGDEKLFF
TGTGCCACCAGCACCGGGACAGGGGATGAAAAACTGTTTTTT
>TRBJ2-3|few|.|TRBV30
CAWSESSTDTQYF
TGTGCCTGGAGTGAGAGTAGCACAGATACGCAGTATTTT
>TRBJ2-3|.|.|TRBV27
CASSLTRDTQYF
TGTGCCAGCAGTTTAACTCGAGATACGCAGTATTTT
>TRBJ1-4|.|TRBD1|TRBV30
CACIGVTGQLNEKLFF
TGTGCCTGTATCGGTGTCACGGGACAGCTTAATGAAAAACTGTTTTTT
>TRBJ1-1|.|TRBD1|TRBV5-1
CASSLRTGDYTEAFF
TGCGCCAGCAGCTTACGGACAGGGGATTACACTGAAGCTTTCTTT
>TRBJ2-2|.|.|TRBV29-1
CSVEDRFGGELFF
TGCAGCGTTGAAGACAGGTTCGGCGGGGAGCTGTTTTTT
>TRBJ2-1|.|TRBD2|TRBV28
CASSTSGGVNEQFF
TGTGCCAGCTCGACTAGCGGGGGGGTTAATGAGCAGTTCTTC
>TRBJ2-1|.|.|TRBV6-1
CASLKGYNEQFF
TGTGCCAGCCTAAAGGGGTACAATGAGCAGTTCTTC
>TRBJ1-1|.|TRBD1|TRBV27
CASCGQGSEAFF
TGTGCCAGTTGTGGACAGGGTTCTGAAGCTTTCTTT
>TRBJ2-1|few|.|TRBV29-1
CSVLEYNEQFF
TGCAGCGTTCTTGAATACAATGAGCAGTTCTTC
>TRBJ1-2|.|.|TRBV6-6
CASSYTRGDYGYTF
TGTGCCAGCAGTTACACCAGGGGCGACTATGGCTACACCTTC
>TRBJ1-5|.|.|TRBV30
CAWSGQGINQPQHF
TGTGCCTGGAGTGGTCAAGGGATCAATCAGCCCCAGCATTTT
>TRBJ1-2|.|TRBD1|TRBV29-1
CSVTDREVYGYTF
TGCAGCGTGACGGACAGGGAGGTATATGGCTACACCTTC
>TRBJ1-5|.|.|TRBV5-1
CASSLGGASGQPQHF
TGCGCCAGCAGCTTGGGAGGGGCTTCGGGTCAGCCCCAGCATTTT
>TRBJ2-5|few|TRBD2|TRBV29-1
CSFEHPGLAGVPQETQYF
TGCAGCTTCGAACACCCGGGACTAGCGGGGGTCCCACAAGAGACCCAGTACTTC
>TRBJ2-3|.|TRBD2|TRBV28
CASSEGGDTQYF
TGTGCCAGCAGCGAGGGAGGGGATACGCAGTATTTT
>TRBJ1-2|.|TRBD1|TRBV5-6
CASSYGQGGYGYTF
TGTGCCAGCAGCTACGGACAGGGAGGCTATGGCTACACCTTC
>TRBJ1-1|few|.|TRBV29-1
CSVTAMNTEAFF
TGCAGCGTGACAGCTATGAACACTGAAGCTTTCTTT
>TRBJ2-1|.|TRBD2|TRBV30
CAWSVLAGDEQFF
TGTGCCTGGAGTGTACTAGCGGGGGATGAGCAGTTCTTC
>TRBJ2-2|.|.|TRBV29-1
CSVLSTGELFF
TGCAGCGTCCTCTCCACCGGGGAGCTGTTTTTT
>TRBJ2-4|few|.|TRBV2
CASSEEPMAKNIQYF
TGTGCCAGCAGTGAGGAGCCGATGGCCAAAAACATTCAGTACTTC
>TRBJ2-1|.|.|TRBV29-1
CSAQGTPRETNEQFF
TGCAGCGCCCAAGGGACACCCCGGGAGACCAATGAGCAGTTCTTC
>TRBJ2-3|.|.|TRBV7-9
CASSLVGRGTDTQYF
TGTGCCAGCAGCTTAGTGGGACGGGGCACAGATACGCAGTATTTT
>TRBJ2-2|few|.|TRBV30
CAWSVPDSHTGELFF
TGTGCCTGGAGTGTACCGGACAGCCACACCGGGGAGCTGTTTTTT
>TRBJ2-7|.|.|TRBV30
CAWSGGYGYEQYF
TGTGCCTGGAGTGGGGGGTACGGATACGAGCAGTACTTC
>TRBJ1-2|.|TRBD1|TRBV25-1
CASSEFGGGENLYGYTF
TGTGCCAGCAGTGAATTTGGAGGGGGCGAGAACCTCTATGGCTACACCTTC
>TRBJ1-2|few|TRBD1|TRBV29-1
CSVETWTGSSRGDAYGYTF
TGCAGCGTTGAAACGTGGACAGGGAGCAGCCGGGGCGACGCCTATGGCTACACCTTC
>TRBJ2-1|.|.|TRBV29-1
CSVARIYNEQFF
TGCAGCGTTGCTCGAATTTACAATGAGCAGTTCTTC
>TRBJ2-2|once|TRBD1|TRBV7-9
CASSSTGTGPTGELFF
TGTGCCAGCAGCTCCACCGGGACAGGGCCCACCGGGGAGCTGTTTTTT
>TRBJ2-1|.|.|TRBV7-9
CASSSAGTAYNEQFF
TGTGCCAGCAGCTCAGCCGGGACGGCCTACAATGAGCAGTTCTTC
>TRBJ2-7|.|.|TRBV27
CASSLIPGSLYEQYF
TGTGCCAGCAGTTTAATCCCAGGGAGTCTCTACGAGCAGTACTTC
>TRBJ1-2|few|.|TRBV9
CASSVEGHDYGYTF
TGTGCCAGCAGCGTAGAAGGACACGACTATGGCTACACCTTC
>TRBJ1-6|.|.|TRBV7-6
CASGGSYNSPLHF
TGTGCCAGCGGGGGCTCCTATAATTCACCCCTCCACTTT
>TRBJ1-2|.|TRBD1|TRBV27
CASSLTGAGYTF
TGTGCCAGCAGTTTGACAGGGGCTGGCTACACCTTC
>TRBJ2-4|.|.|TRBV5-1
CASSFGQGLAKNIQYF
TGCGCCAGCAGCTTCGGGCAGGGACTAGCCAAAAACATTCAGTACTTC
>TRBJ1-4|once|TRBD1|TRBV9
CASSGGQGEKLFF
TGTGCCAGCAGCGGGGGACAGGGAGAAAAACTGTTTTTT
>TRBJ2-5|few|.|TRBV6-6
CASNLGRQETQYF
TGTGCCAGCAACCTGGGCAGACAAGAGACCCAGTACTTC
>TRBJ2-5|few|.|TRBV14
CASSPGPLVWETQYF
TGTGCCAGCAGCCCCGGACCTCTGGTGTGGGAGACCCAGTACTTC
>TRBJ1-2|.|TRBD1|TRBV29-1
CSVEVRQGRLGDGYTF
TGCAGCGTTGAAGTGAGACAGGGAAGGCTAGGGGATGGCTACACCTTC
>TRBJ2-1|.|TRBD2|TRBV6-4
CASSEEAYSGGYNEQFF
TGTGCCAGCAGTGAAGAGGCTTACAGCGGGGGGTACAATGAGCAGTTCTTC
>TRBJ2-2|once|TRBD2|TRBV29-1
CSVETATSGNTGELFF
TGCAGCGTTGAGACGGCGACTAGCGGGAACACCGGGGAGCTGTTTTTT
>TRBJ1-1|few|.|TRBV29-1
CSVERGGTEAFF
TGCAGCGTTGAACGGGGTGGGACTGAAGCTTTCTTT
>TRBJ2-7|.|TRBD1|TRBV15
CATSTRDSSYEQYF
TGTGCCACCAGCACCCGGGACAGTTCCTACGAGCAGTACTTC
>TRBJ1-4|.|.|TRBV29-1
CSARVEEKLFF
TGCAGCGCACGGGTGGAGGAAAAACTGTTTTTT
>TRBJ1-4|.|TRBD1|TRBV5-6
CASRLDLDRASQKLFF
TGTGCCAGCAGGCTCGATCTGGACAGGGCAAGTCAAAAACTGTTTTTT
>TRBJ2-7|.|.|TRBV27
CASSRGVGFSEQYF
TGTGCCAGCAGCCGAGGAGTTGGTTTTTCCGAGCAGTACTTC
>TRBJ1-5|.|.|TRBV5-6
CASSLSNQPQHF
TGTGCCAGCAGTTTGAGCAATCAGCCCCAGCATTTT
>TRBJ2-7|.|.|TRBV7-9
CASSLGNEQYF
TGTGCCAGCAGCTTAGGTAACGAGCAGTACTTC
>TRBJ2-7|.|.|TRBV27
CASSMDKTYEQYF
TGTGCCAGCAGCATGGACAAAACCTACGAGCAGTACTTC